This T cell receptor beta chain was captured in a study of blood T cell repertoires in COVID-19. This clone was found a few times. Generated by immunoSEQ multiplex PCR, the TCRdb table keeps only in-frame clones and is missing some. The table records roughly 210,000 clones, over 75% of them present only once. In germline, CDR1 is SGHNT, CDR2 YYREEE (reference sequence). After removal of 0 bases from V and 10 bases from J, the junction contained 9 bases not matched to a gene. This CDR3 region has 14 residues. This TCR came from a man younger than 40 in a cohort exposed to, infected with or recovered from COVID-19 (not recorded which). The chain has TRBV5-4 and TRBJ1-1, with TRBD1 identical over 7 bases. The specimen was PBMCs or T cells enriched from blood (not recorded which). The CDR3 region has the DNA TGTGCCAGCAGCTTGGCCAGGGGGGCGCGAGGAGCTTTCTTT. Translated: CASSLARGARGAFF. Full variable domain (remainder filled in from reference TRBV5-4 and TRBJ1-1): ETGVTQSPTHLIKTRGQQVTLRCSSQSGHNTVSWYQQALGQGPQFIFQYYREEENGRGNFPPRFSGLQFPNYSSELNVNALELDDSALYLCASSLARGARGAFFGQGTRLTVV.